This TCR beta chain was sequenced for a study of blood T cell repertoires in COVID-19. On the study more broadly: Sites in the United States, Italy and Spain provided acute and convalescent COVID-19 samples. In each case, the material was cDNA or gDNA derived from T cells, B-cell-depleted T cells, or PBMCs.

In the study's own analysis: Cell counts per sample came from amplifying reference gene primers. This table comes from immunoSEQ multiplex PCR, and its TCRdb copy is limited to in-frame clones, with some not included. Clone size and the V and J calls come from that table; the DNA yielded D and trimming. The sample lists over 85,000 clones, 75% to 85% seen once, with roughly 24% in the top ten. V was clipped by 6 bases and J by 0 bases; unmatched bases: 7. The CDR3 is made up of 15 amino acids. Germline V lookup: CDR1 SGHAT, CDR2 FQNNGV. The J gene is TRBJ1-1, the V gene TRBV11-2; the match to TRBD1 covers 7 bases. The sequenced sample consisted of peripheral blood. The sequence was collected from a man in his 70s with acute or convalescent COVID-19. The CDR3 loop is CASRRPGQMNTEAFF. CDR3 sequence (DNA): TGTGCCAGCAGACGGCCGGGACAGATGAACACTGAAGCTTTCTTT.